The clone carrying this TCR beta chain is a singleton in its sample. Germline lookup yields CDR1 LNHNV and CDR2 YYDKDF (reference sequence). The J segment lost 8 bases and the V segment lost 5 bases, leaving 8 bases of the junction unmatched. The CDR3 consists of 13 residues. This sample is part of a study of blood T cell repertoires in COVID-19. For the study at large: The United States, Italy and Spain supplied acute and convalescent COVID-19 samples.

In the original workflow: Amplification from reference gene primers served as the basis for estimated nucleated cell counts. The table came from immunoSEQ multiplex PCR; TCRdb's copy has only in-frame clones and leaves some out. V and J calls and clone size are copied from that table; D and trimming were computed from the DNA. The table records some 76,000 clones, approximately 90% of them present only once. The chain carries TRBV15 and TRBJ1-2; 7 bases align to TRBD1. The sequenced sample was peripheral blood. This TCR was recovered from a human donor in a cohort sampled during active COVID-19. The CDR3 protein is CATSVGTDRGYTF. The DNA for the CDR3 is TGTGCCACCAGCGTGGGGACAGACAGAGGCTACACCTTC.